This T cell receptor beta chain was obtained from a study of beta chain features in type 1 diabetes. Findings and caveats of the study: The question left open here concerned HLA type influencing TCRB rearrangement. There were fewer insertions and more deletions at the VDJ junctions of type 1 diabetes patients.

The study reverse transcribed the entire isolated RNA, so it sequenced expressed TCRB transcripts. Assay used: immunoSEQ multiplex PCR; TCRdb lists only in-frame clones, some missing. The table lists about 130,000 clones, 9.2% of them singletons, with about 0.61% in the top ten. A note on this clone: Its antigen is undetermined.

V was trimmed by 4 bases and J by 2 bases, leaving 15 bases between them. CDR1 GTSNPN and CDR2 SVGIG come from the germline V gene (reference sequence). The CDR3 extends over 15 amino acids. The source material was central memory CD4+ T cells from blood. This TCR came from a man younger than 35 in good health. This rearrangement joins TRBV30 to TRBJ2-1; tentative D call: TRBD2 (6 bases). CDR3 loop: CAWTFGGAPYNEQFF. The CDR3 DNA follows: TGTGCCTGGACCTTTGGCGGGGCTCCCTACAATGAGCAGTTCTTC.